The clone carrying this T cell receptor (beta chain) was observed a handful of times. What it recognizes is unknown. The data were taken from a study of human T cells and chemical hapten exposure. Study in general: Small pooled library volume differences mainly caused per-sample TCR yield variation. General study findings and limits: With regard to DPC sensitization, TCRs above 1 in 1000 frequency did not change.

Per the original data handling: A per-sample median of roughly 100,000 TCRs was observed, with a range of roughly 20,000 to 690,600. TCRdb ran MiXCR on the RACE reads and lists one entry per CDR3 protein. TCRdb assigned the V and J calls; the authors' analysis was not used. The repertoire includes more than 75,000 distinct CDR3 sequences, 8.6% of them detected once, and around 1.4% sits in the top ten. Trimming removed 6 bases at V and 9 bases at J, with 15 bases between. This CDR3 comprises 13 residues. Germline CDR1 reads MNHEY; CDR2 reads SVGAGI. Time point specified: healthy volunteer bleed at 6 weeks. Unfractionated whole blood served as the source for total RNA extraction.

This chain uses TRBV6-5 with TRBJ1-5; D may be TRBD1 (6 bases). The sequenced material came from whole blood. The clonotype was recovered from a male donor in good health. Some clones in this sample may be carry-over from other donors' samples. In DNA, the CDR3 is TGTGCCAGCAGCTCACAGGGCCGAGGGCCCCAGCATTTT. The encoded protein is CASSSQGRGPQHF.